This T cell receptor beta chain was sequenced during a study of a mutant IDH1 vaccine in newly diagnosed glioma. Germline V gene data show CDR1 as SGHAT and CDR2 as FQNNGV. Germline trimming cut 1 base from V and 3 bases from J; bases unmatched to any gene: 5. The CDR3 consists of 15 residues. Regarding time point: baseline, week 1 (first vaccination visit). The treatment was: pre-vaccination baseline after standard-of-care therapy. The assay was immunoSEQ multiplex PCR, and TCRdb's table has in-frame clones only and misses some. The table lists about 59,000 clones, around 92% of them singletons. The rearrangement links TRBV11-2 to TRBJ2-7; 8 bases map to TRBD2. The clonotype originates from a man between 50 and 59 years old with glioma. Sample: PBMCs, taken from a glioma patient treated with radiotherapy, temozolomide or both. CDR3 in amino acids: CASSLVSGSYYEQYF. In DNA, the CDR3 is TGTGCCAGCAGCTTAGTGAGCGGGAGCTACTACGAGCAGTACTTC. Full variable domain (rest looked up from reference TRBV11-2 and TRBJ2-7): EAGVAQSPRYKIIEKRQSVAFWCNPISGHATLYWYQQILGQGPKLLIQFQNNGVVDDSQLPKDRFSAERLKGVDSTLKIQPAKLEDSAVYLCASSLVSGSYYEQYFGPGTRLTVT.